One sample yielded the 10 T cell receptor beta chains listed below, sequenced in a study of control samples from healthy donors and cancer patients. Clones were sequenced by immunoSEQ multiplex PCR, and TCRdb holds only the in-frame ones, with some missing. The table shows about 150,000 clones, with over 85% occurring only once. Sequencing used blood. These receptors were taken from a man over 45 in good health.

The V gene is TRBV19, the J gene TRBJ1-2; D is uncertain. Germline V gene sequence: CDR1 LNHDA, CDR2 SQIVND (reference sequence). V lost 5 bases and J lost 0, with 19 bases in between. CDR3 size: 17 residues. Written as DNA, the CDR3 is TGTGCCAGTAGTCCTTTTCAGGACGGATCCACTAACTATGGCTACACCTTC. This translates into CASSPFQDGSTNYGYTF.

The chain recombines TRBV2 with TRBJ1-6; 9 bases agree with TRBD1. The CDR3 length is 13 residues. V shed 11 bases and J 7 bases; nucleotides not matched to a gene: 6. CDR1 is SNHLY, CDR2 FYNNEI, per germline. Here the CDR3 DNA reads TGTGCCGGTAGGACAGGGGAAAATTCACCCCTCCACTTT. Protein sequence: CAGRTGENSPLHF.

V usage is TRBV7-9 and J usage is TRBJ2-3, with 14 bases matching TRBD2. Germline values: CDR1 SEHNR, CDR2 FQNEAQ (reference sequence). The CDR3 sequence is 17 residues long. Trimming took 3 bases from V and 4 from J; bases not matched to a gene: 6. In nucleotides, the CDR3 is TGTGCCAGCAGCTTTCCCGGGACTAGCGGGGGATCAGATACGCAGTATTTT. Protein sequence: CASSFPGTSGGSDTQYF.

This clone has just one count. The chain is built from TRBV28 and TRBJ1-1; D remains unclear. V was shortened by 5 bases and J by 2 bases, with 9 bases between the two germline ends. From germline, CDR1 is MDHEN and CDR2 SYDVKM. The CDR3 extends over 13 amino acids. CDR3 protein: CASSLRPNTEAFF. The DNA of the CDR3 is TGTGCCAGCAGTCTAAGACCAAACACTGAAGCTTTCTTT.

The chain carries TRBV28 and TRBJ2-3; 7 bases map to TRBD1. V shed 6 bases and J 2 bases; nucleotides not matched to a gene: 8. The CDR3 covers 15 residues. CDR1 is MDHEN, CDR2 SYDVKM, per germline. The CDR3 nucleotides are TGTGCCAGCAGCCGTCGACAGGGAACCACAGATACGCAGTATTTT. Translation gives CASSRRQGTTDTQYF.

V is TRBV9 and J is TRBJ2-2; D unclear. The ends were cut back, 2 bases at V and 4 bases at J, with 9 bases in the middle. This CDR3 is 14 amino acids long. Germline CDR1 is SGDLS and CDR2 is YYNGEE. CDR3 residues: CASSVDSATGELFF. CDR3 DNA sequence: TGTGCCAGCAGCGTCGACTCCGCCACCGGGGAGCTGTTTTTT.

The rearrangement joins TRBV5-4 to TRBJ1-2, with D unresolved. The V gene lost 3 bases and the J gene lost 6 bases, with 6 bases spanning the gap. The CDR3 is made up of 11 amino acids. The V gene's germline CDR1 is SGHNT and CDR2 YYREEE (reference sequence). Here the CDR3 DNA reads TGTGCCAGCAGCTCTCTCCATGGCTACACCTTC. Translating gives CASSSLHGYTF.

This sequence joins TRBV9 and TRBJ2-7; 7 positions agree with TRBD2. The CDR3 extends over 15 amino acids. V shed 5 bases, J shed 0 bases, and the junction held 8 bases outside the gene matches. CDR1 is SGDLS, CDR2 YYNGEE, per germline. CDR3 residues: CASRDTGTISYEQYF. Written as DNA, the CDR3 is TGTGCCAGCAGGGATACCGGGACTATCTCCTACGAGCAGTACTTC. The variable domain in full, completed from reference TRBV9 and TRBJ2-7, reads DSGVTQTPKHLITATGQRVTLRCSPRSGDLSVYWYQQSLDQGLQFLIQYYNGEERAKGNILERFSAQQFPDLHSELNLSSLELGDSALYFCASRDTGTISYEQYFGPGTRLTVT.

The chain couples TRBV5-4 to TRBJ2-5; no clear D. Germline CDR1 reads SGHNT; CDR2 reads YYREEE (reference sequence). The CDR3 extends over 16 amino acids. The ends were cut back, 0 bases at V and 4 bases at J, with 16 bases in the middle. CDR3 bases: TGTGCCAGCAGCTTGGGGGCCCGAAGGGCCTTAGAGACCCAGTACTTC. It codes for CASSLGARRALETQYF.

The chain uses TRBV18 and TRBJ2-7; 11 bases match TRBD2. The junction had 0 bases not matched to a gene; V was cut back by 2 bases and J by 0 bases. The CDR3 consists of 15 residues. Germline assignment: CDR1 KGHSH and CDR2 LQKENI. The DNA of the CDR3 is TGTGCCAGCTCACCAGGGACTAGCGGCTCCTACGAGCAGTACTTC. This translates into CASSPGTSGSYEQYF.